A single sample gave rise to the 30 T cell receptor beta chains below, sequenced in a study of somatic mutations in cytotoxic T cells in rheumatoid arthritis (TCRdb year 2017). The receptor library was made with the immunoSEQ multiplex PCR assay. Imported from immuneACCESS, the table was reduced by TCRdb to in-frame sequences with V and J called. These copies leave out some clones; in studies compared against another copy, an unresolved V gene accounts for under half, and the cause of the remainder is not known. Present in this sample are about 33,000 clones, under 90% of which were seen just once. The ten largest clones add up to about 3.4% of the sample. Sequenced: CD8+ T cells sorted from blood. These receptors came from a man aged 35 to 55 in good health.

This clone was seen only a few times. This chain uses TRBV28 with TRBJ1-1; D possibly corresponds to TRBD1 (6 bases). V lost 11 bases to trimming and J lost 0 bases, with 10 bases between them. The CDR3 is 12 amino acids. CDR1 and CDR2 from the germline V gene are MDHEN and SYDVKM. The CDR3 sequence is CAGGGLNTEAFF. CDR3 nucleotide sequence: TGTGCCGGAGGGGGTCTGAACACTGAAGCTTTCTTT.

This chain uses TRBV30 with TRBJ2-4; the match to TRBD2 covers 9 bases. The germline V gene has CDR1 GTSNPN and CDR2 SVGIG (reference sequence). V was pared by 4 bases and J by 14 bases, with 18 bases of the junction left unmatched. The CDR3 consists of 15 residues. The CDR3 nucleotides read TGTGCCTGGAATCTGGGGTTGGTAGCGGGGGCCCCTGAGTACTTC. Protein sequence: CAWNLGLVAGAPEYF.

CDR3 in amino acids: CASSQVGRQETQYF. Here the CDR3 DNA reads TGCGCCAGCAGCCAAGTTGGACGGCAAGAGACCCAGTACTTC. The gene calls are TRBV4-1 and TRBJ2-5; D gene ambiguous. Germline CDR1 and CDR2: MGHRA and YSYEKL. V was trimmed by 1 base and J by 2 bases, leaving 8 bases between them. The CDR3 runs 14 residues.

This chain uses TRBV4-3 with TRBJ2-1, with a weak D call TRBD2 (6 bases). CDR3 length equals 17 residues. V shed 0 bases and J shed 5 bases, with 17 bases lying between them. CDR1 and CDR2 (germline): LGHNA, YSLEER. The CDR3 DNA reads as TGCGCCAGCAGCCAAGATAGCCTCAGCGGGCAGAACAATGAGCAGTTCTTC. The encoded protein is CASSQDSLSGQNNEQFF.

CDR3 DNA sequence: TGTGCCAGCAGCTTAGCGTTGGGGGAGACTAATGAAAAACTGTTTTTT. The encoded protein is CASSLALGETNEKLFF. This chain uses TRBV7-8 with TRBJ1-4, with D perhaps TRBD1 (5 bases). CDR1 is SGHVS and CDR2 is FQNEAQ in the germline V gene. Trimming shortened V by 0 bases and J by 2 bases, and 10 bases separated the two germline ends. The CDR3 length is 16 residues.

The gene calls are TRBV11-2 and TRBJ1-1; D not resolved. The V gene lost 1 base and the J gene lost 2 bases, with 5 bases spanning the gap. This CDR3 has 13 amino acids. The germline V gene encodes CDR1 SGHAT and CDR2 FQNNGV. DNA for the CDR3: TGTGCCAGCAGCTTAGGGGGTAACACTGAAGCTTTCTTT. It codes for CASSLGGNTEAFF.

The rearrangement uses TRBV7-6 and TRBJ2-5; D may correspond to TRBD1 or TRBD2 (9 bases each). Between the trimmed V and J ends, which lost 10 bases and 5 bases, there was a span of 26 bases. The CDR3 consists of 16 residues. Germline V CDR1 and CDR2: SGHVS, FNYEAQ. CDR3 residues: CATRDRVAGVGETQYF. CDR3 sequence (DNA): TGTGCCACCCGGGACAGGGTAGCGGGAGTGGGGGAGACCCAGTACTTC. The full variable domain, rest sourced from reference TRBV7-6 and TRBJ2-5, is GAGVSQSPRYKVTKRGQDVALRCDPISGHVSLYWYRQALGQGPEFLTYFNYEAQQDKSGLPNDRFSAERPEGSISTLTIQRTEQRDSAMYRCATRDRVAGVGETQYFGPGTRLLVL.

The chain combines TRBV6-5 with TRBJ2-7; 9 bases agree with TRBD1. CDR1 MNHEY and CDR2 SVGAGI come from the germline V gene. V lost 0 bases to trimming and J lost 5 bases; unmatched junction nucleotides: 2. The CDR3 is 14 amino acids. The CDR3 spells CASSYSRTGDEQYF. The CDR3 region has the DNA TGTGCCAGCAGTTACTCGAGGACAGGGGACGAGCAGTACTTC.

The chain has TRBV19 and TRBJ2-1, with D perhaps matching TRBD1 or TRBD2 (5 bases each). Germline loops: CDR1 LNHDA, CDR2 SQIVND (reference sequence). Trimming pared 4 bases from V and 0 bases from J, leaving 10 bases between. CDR3 length: 15 amino acids. The CDR3 loop reads CASSTGPSSYNEQFF. The CDR3, as DNA: TGTGCCAGTAGTACGGGACCGAGCTCCTACAATGAGCAGTTCTTC.

This chain links TRBV27 with TRBJ2-3; TRBD2 might be the D (6 bases). Per the germline V gene, CDR1 is MNHEY and CDR2 is SMNVEV (reference sequence). The CDR3 extends over 16 amino acids. V lost 4 bases and J 1 base, leaving 15 bases between the germline ends. CDR3 bases: TGTGCCAGCAGTTATGCCGGGACGGGAGGCACAGATACGCAGTATTTT. Protein: CASSYAGTGGTDTQYF.

The rearrangement joins TRBV19 to TRBJ2-7, with TRBD2 matching over 10 bases. The length of the CDR3 is 13 residues. The V gene's germline CDR1 is LNHDA and CDR2 SQIVND (reference sequence). Unmatched junction bases numbered 2, after V lost 5 bases and J lost 4 bases. The CDR3 is CASSVLAGYEQYF. In DNA, the CDR3 is TGTGCCAGTAGTGTACTAGCGGGATACGAGCAGTACTTC. Supplemented by reference TRBV19 and TRBJ2-7, the full variable domain reads DGGITQSPKYLFRKEGQNVTLSCEQNLNHDAMYWYRQDPGQGLRLIYYSQIVNDFQKGDIAEGYSVSREKKESFPLTVTSAQKNPTAFYLCASSVLAGYEQYFGPGTRLTVT.

The chain employs TRBV4-1 and TRBJ2-7; D may be TRBD2 (6 bases). Trimming took off 4 bases at V and 7 bases at J, with 20 bases between the two ends. Germline V gene lookup returns CDR1 MGHRA and CDR2 YSYEKL. CDR3 length: 15 amino acids. CDR3 protein: CASSPLRGAGLEQYF. CDR3 coding DNA: TGCGCCAGCAGCCCCCTTCGCGGGGCAGGGCTGGAGCAGTACTTC.

In this sample, this clone turned up once. The chain joins TRBV6-1 to TRBJ1-1; D remains unclear. This CDR3 comprises 14 residues. Trimming pared 3 bases from V and 0 bases from J, leaving 8 bases between. The germline V gene encodes CDR1 MNHNS and CDR2 SASEGT. CDR3 in DNA: TGTGCCAGCAGTGATCCGGGGATGAACACTGAAGCTTTCTTT. This sequence encodes CASSDPGMNTEAFF.

This clone has only one observation. The rearrangement uses TRBV14 and TRBJ2-7; TRBD2 might be the D (5 bases). Trimming shortened V by 1 base and J by 2 bases, and 9 bases separated the two germline ends. CDR1 and CDR2 (germline): SGHDN, FVKESK. The CDR3 loop spans 14 amino acids. CDR3 in DNA: TGTGCCAGCAGCCAAGCCGGCGGGCCCTACGAGCAGTACTTC. Its protein product is CASSQAGGPYEQYF.

V gene TRBV29-1 combines with J gene TRBJ2-2, with 9 bases fitting TRBD2. Trimming took 4 bases from V and 8 from J; bases not matched to a gene: 11. This CDR3 is built from 15 residues. CDR1 is SQVTM and CDR2 is ANQGSEA in the germline V gene. The CDR3 here is CSVADTGLAVGELFF. CDR3 bases: TGCAGCGTTGCGGACACGGGACTAGCCGTGGGGGAGCTGTTTTTT.

The J gene is TRBJ2-5, the V gene TRBV6-5; D possibly uses TRBD1 or TRBD2 (5 bases each). The CDR3 extends over 14 amino acids. Between the trimmed V and J ends, which lost 2 bases and 2 bases, there was a span of 9 bases. CDR1 and CDR2 from the germline V gene are MNHEY and SVGAGI. CDR3 amino acids: CASSYDWGQETQYF. CDR3 in DNA: TGTGCCAGCAGTTACGACTGGGGGCAAGAGACCCAGTACTTC.

The rearrangement joins TRBV29-1 to TRBJ2-2; a possible D gene is TRBD2 (6 bases). The germline CDR1 and CDR2 sequences are SQVTM and ANQGSEA. CDR3 size: 13 residues. V was cut by 7 bases and J by 4 bases, with 13 bases left in between. This CDR3 reads CSGRDGVTGELFF. The DNA for the CDR3 is TGCAGCGGGAGGGACGGAGTCACCGGGGAGCTGTTTTTT.

The rearrangement joins TRBV7-9 to TRBJ2-3; 12 nucleotides align to TRBD2. The CDR3 sequence is 15 residues long. Germline CDR1 and CDR2: SEHNR and FQNEAQ (reference sequence). Unmatched junction bases numbered 3, after V lost 5 bases and J lost 3 bases. CDR3 coding DNA: TGTGCCAGCAGCATCACTAGCGGGGGGACAGATACGCAGTATTTT. Translating gives CASSITSGGTDTQYF.

CDR3 region: CASWTGINEQYF. CDR3 coding DNA: TGTGCCTCTTGGACAGGGATAAACGAGCAGTACTTC. The chain carries TRBV30 and TRBJ2-7; 8 nucleotides align to TRBD1. The ends lost 7 bases at V and 5 bases at J; junction bases unmatched: 7. CDR3 length equals 12 residues. In germline, CDR1 is GTSNPN, CDR2 SVGIG (reference sequence).

This chain uses TRBV19 with TRBJ1-2; D uncertain. The CDR3 has 12 amino acids. The V and J ends lost 7 bases and 8 bases respectively, with 14 bases between them. Germline CDR1 is LNHDA and CDR2 is SQIVND (reference sequence). The CDR3 region has the DNA TGTGCCAGTATTTCGTCCAATCGAGGCTACACCTTC. This codes for CASISSNRGYTF.

This clone has just a few counts. Other DNA sequences from this sample encode an identical CDR3 as well. The V gene is TRBV28, the J gene TRBJ2-7; TRBD2 aligns across 11 bases. The V gene's germline CDR1 is MDHEN and CDR2 SYDVKM. This CDR3 comprises 15 residues. Trimming at V came to 5 bases and at J to 0 bases, leaving 3 bases not matched to a gene. CDR3 DNA sequence: TGTGCCAGCAGTCGACTAGCGGGAAGCTCCTACGAGCAGTACTTC. Translated, it gives CASSRLAGSSYEQYF. The variable domain in full, with the rest retrieved from reference TRBV28 and TRBJ2-7, is DVKVTQSSRYLVKRTGEKVFLECVQDMDHENMFWYRQDPGLGLRLIYFSYDVKMKEKGDIPEGYSVSREKKERFSLILESASTNQTSMYLCASSRLAGSSYEQYFGPGTRLTVT.

The rearrangement uses TRBV11-2 and TRBJ1-1, with unresolved D. Germline CDR1 and CDR2: SGHAT and FQNNGV. The CDR3 is made up of 13 amino acids. Deletions cut 3 bases from V and 5 bases from J, with 10 bases between. The CDR3 DNA is TGTGCCAGCAGCTTCCCGGAGGAGACTGAAGCTTTCTTT. Its protein product is CASSFPEETEAFF.

In its sample, this clone was seen a few times. The gene calls are TRBV15 and TRBJ2-1; D uncertain. Germline V lookup: CDR1 LNHNV, CDR2 YYDKDF (reference sequence). V lost 4 bases and J 6 bases, leaving 10 bases between the germline ends. This CDR3 spans 13 amino acids. Here the CDR3 DNA reads TGTGCCACCAGCACCCGCAGTCTCAATGAGCAGTTCTTC. This encodes CATSTRSLNEQFF.

The chain is built from TRBV7-9 and TRBJ2-3; D remains unclear. The CDR3 runs 16 residues. Germline CDR1 SEHNR, CDR2 FQNEAQ (reference sequence). Trimming pared 0 bases from V and 1 base from J, leaving 11 bases between. The CDR3 is CASSLARGPGTDTQYF. The CDR3 nucleotides read TGTGCCAGCAGCTTAGCTCGCGGACCTGGCACAGATACGCAGTATTTT.

This CDR3 is CASRIGLAESYEQYF. The CDR3, as DNA: TGTGCCAGCAGAATCGGACTAGCGGAATCCTACGAGCAGTACTTC. The chain is built from TRBV27 and TRBJ2-7; 10 bases line up with TRBD2. CDR1 is MNHEY, CDR2 SMNVEV, per germline (reference sequence). The V segment lost 6 bases and the J segment 1 base; nucleotides outside the gene matches: 6. CDR3 size: 15 residues.

The chain carries TRBV30 and TRBJ2-1; perhaps D is TRBD1 or TRBD2 (5 bases each). Germline assignment: CDR1 GTSNPN and CDR2 SVGIG (reference sequence). Trimming stripped 1 base from V and 0 bases from J, with 7 bases between. The CDR3 extends over 14 amino acids. The CDR3 here is CAWSGDGSYNEQFF. The DNA for the CDR3 is TGTGCCTGGAGTGGGGACGGCTCCTACAATGAGCAGTTCTTC. The full variable domain, completed using reference TRBV30 and TRBJ2-1, is SQTIHQWPATLVQPVGSPLSLECTVEGTSNPNLYWYRQAAGRGLQLLFYSVGIGQISSEVPQNLSASRPQDRQFILSSKKLLLSDSGFYLCAWSGDGSYNEQFFGPGTRLTVL.

CDR3 protein: CASSPRSFYNEQFF. For the CDR3, the DNA is TGTGCCAGCAGTCCCCGGTCCTTTTACAATGAGCAGTTCTTC. The gene calls are TRBV28 and TRBJ2-1; no definite D call. CDR3 length: 14 amino acids. CDR1 and CDR2 (germline): MDHEN, SYDVKM. The V gene lost 5 bases and the J gene lost 4 bases, with 12 bases spanning the gap. Filled out from reference TRBV28 and TRBJ2-1, the complete variable domain reads DVKVTQSSRYLVKRTGEKVFLECVQDMDHENMFWYRQDPGLGLRLIYFSYDVKMKEKGDIPEGYSVSREKKERFSLILESASTNQTSMYLCASSPRSFYNEQFFGPGTRLTVL.

The CDR3: CASSDSRQERDYGYTF. In nucleotides, the CDR3 is TGTGCCAGCAGCGATTCCCGACAGGAGAGGGACTATGGCTACACCTTC. The chain uses TRBV9 and TRBJ1-2; perhaps TRBD1 as D (6 bases). This CDR3 comprises 16 residues. Germline V CDR1 and CDR2: SGDLS, YYNGEE. Trimming removed 3 bases from V and 3 bases from J, with 18 bases in between.

The J gene is TRBJ2-5, the V gene TRBV7-9; TRBD2 is a possible D gene (5 bases). Looked up from germline, CDR1 is SEHNR and CDR2 is FQNEAQ (reference sequence). The CDR3 length is 13 residues. Trimming removed 5 bases at V and 5 bases at J, with 12 bases between. CDR3 region: CASSPPAAETQYF. The CDR3 DNA reads TGTGCCAGCAGCCCCCCAGCGGCTGAGACCCAGTACTTC.

The rearrangement joins TRBV23-1 to TRBJ2-2; no definite D call. TRBV23-1 is identified as an open reading frame with a role that is uncertain. The CDR3 has 15 residues. V dropped 5 bases and J dropped 2 bases, with 12 bases sitting between them. DNA of the CDR3: TGCGCCAGCAGTTTTTCTACAGCAAACACCGGGGAGCTGTTTTTT. Translated, it gives CASSFSTANTGELFF.